These 29 T cell receptor beta chains came from one sample sequenced in a study of hypomethylating agent response in myelodysplastic syndrome. Some clones are missing from TCRdb's copy, which holds only in-frame ones; the method was immunoSEQ multiplex PCR. Of around 6,600 clones listed, 70% to 85% are singletons. The specimen comprised bone marrow, sampled before or after starting hypomethylating agent treatment for myelodysplastic syndrome (not recorded which). These receptor sequences come from a human donor with myelodysplastic syndrome.

V usage is TRBV9 and J usage is TRBJ1-3; D gene ambiguous. V was clipped by 0 bases and J by 3 bases, with 13 bases between them. There are 16 residues in the CDR3. Germline CDR1 and CDR2: SGDLS and YYNGEE. CDR3 coding DNA: TGTGCCAGCAGCGTAGGGGTAAGGAGCAGTGGAAACACCATATATTTT. This sequence encodes CASSVGVRSSGNTIYF.

In nucleotides, the CDR3 is TGTGCCAGCAGCCTCGGACGGAGACGCTCTGGAAACACCATATATTTT. This translates into CASSLGRRRSGNTIYF. V and J are TRBV7-8 and TRBJ1-3, with D hard to call. The germline CDR1 and CDR2 sequences are SGHVS and FQNEAQ. Trimming pared 5 bases from V and 0 bases from J, leaving 14 bases between. The CDR3 covers 16 residues.

V and J are TRBV5-1 and TRBJ2-1; tentatively, D is TRBD2 (7 bases). The germline gives CDR1 SGHRS, CDR2 YFSETQ. The V gene lost 6 bases and the J gene lost 2 bases, with 18 bases spanning the gap. CDR3 length equals 16 residues. Here the CDR3 DNA reads TGCGCCAGCAAACTGGGAGGCGGGGGCCCCTACAATGAGCAGTTCTTC. It encodes CASKLGGGGPYNEQFF. The variable domain in full, with the rest retrieved from reference TRBV5-1 and TRBJ2-1, is KAGVTQTPRYLIKTRGQQVTLSCSPISGHRSVSWYQQTPGQGLQFLFEYFSETQRNKGNFPGRFSGRQFSNSRSEMNVSTLELGDSALYLCASKLGGGGPYNEQFFGPGTRLTVL.

The chain uses TRBV5-4 and TRBJ2-5; no clear D gene. Germline lookup yields CDR1 SGHNT and CDR2 YYREEE (reference sequence). V dropped 3 bases and J dropped 1 base, with 13 bases sitting between them. There are 15 residues in the CDR3. This CDR3 reads CASSSPYSVQETQYF. The CDR3 DNA reads TGTGCCAGCAGCTCGCCCTACTCAGTCCAAGAGACCCAGTACTTC.

This clone was found a few times. The chain has TRBV6-1 and TRBJ1-6; D may be TRBD1 (6 bases). Germline CDR1 reads MNHNS; CDR2 reads SASEGT. V lost 2 bases to trimming and J lost 9 bases, with 14 bases between them. The CDR3 length is 15 residues. In DNA form, the CDR3 reads TGTGCCAGCAGTGAATCCTGGGGGCTGACTTCACCCCTCCACTTT. Translated, it gives CASSESWGLTSPLHF.

This chain joins TRBV18 and TRBJ1-2, with D possibly TRBD1 on 5 matching bases. The CDR3 runs to 17 residues. Germline V CDR1 and CDR2: KGHSH, LQKENI. Trimming stripped 3 bases from V and 5 bases from J, with 22 bases between. CDR3 coding DNA: TGTGCCAGCTCACCGGGAACAGGACGGACTTTTTGGTATGGCTACACCTTC. This sequence encodes CASSPGTGRTFWYGYTF.

Here the CDR3 reads CASSSSGIAYEQYF. CDR3 bases: TGCGCCAGCAGCTCTAGCGGGATAGCGTACGAGCAGTACTTC. The chain recombines TRBV5-1 with TRBJ2-7, with 9 bases lining up with TRBD2. Germline V gene lookup returns CDR1 SGHRS and CDR2 YFSETQ. The CDR3 loop spans 14 amino acids. The V gene end was trimmed by 3 bases and the J gene end by 4 bases; junction bases not matched to a gene: 5.

The chain couples TRBV6-1 to TRBJ1-2; tentatively, D is TRBD1 (5 bases). CDR1 is MNHNS, CDR2 SASEGT, per germline. Trimming took off 3 bases at V and 0 bases at J, with 8 bases between the two ends. The CDR3 contains 14 residues. CDR3 nucleotide sequence: TGTGCCAGCAGTGAGGGCAGGGCTAACTATGGCTACACCTTC. Encoded protein: CASSEGRANYGYTF.

This chain connects TRBV2 to TRBJ2-5; 12 bases line up with TRBD1. This CDR3 comprises 14 residues. Losses at the gene ends were 5 bases for V and 7 bases for J; bases not matched to a gene: 5. Germline values: CDR1 SNHLY, CDR2 FYNNEI. The CDR3 DNA follows: TGTGCCAGCAGTCCGGGACAGGGGGCTGTGACCCAGTACTTC. Amino acid sequence: CASSPGQGAVTQYF.

This clone has just a few counts. The chain's CDR3 is CASSDSGGGRDTQYF. In nucleotides, the CDR3 is TGTGCCAGCAGTGACTCTGGCGGGGGAAGGGATACGCAGTATTTT. The J gene is TRBJ2-3, the V gene TRBV6-4; 7 bases line up with TRBD2. The CDR3 has 15 amino acids. Losses at the gene ends were 0 bases for V and 6 bases for J; bases not matched to a gene: 6. CDR1 and CDR2 from the germline V gene are MRHNA and SNTAGT.

This clone is classed as large. This rearrangement joins TRBV2 to TRBJ2-3; tentatively, D is TRBD1 (6 bases). The CDR3 length is 15 residues. Trimming took off 5 bases at V and 0 bases at J, with 12 bases between the two ends. Germline V gene sequence: CDR1 SNHLY, CDR2 FYNNEI. The CDR3 here is CASSHGQSSTDTQYF. In DNA form, the CDR3 reads TGTGCCAGCAGTCATGGACAGTCCAGCACAGATACGCAGTATTTT.

This chain connects TRBV5-8 to TRBJ2-3; 9 bases agree with TRBD1. This CDR3 comprises 16 residues. Germline CDR1 and CDR2: SGHTS and YDEGEE. V trimming: 0 bases; J trimming: 1 base; junction bases outside the gene matches: 3. CDR3 sequence (DNA): TGTGCCAGCAGCTTGGGCCGGACAGGGGGCACAGATACGCAGTATTTT. It is translated as CASSLGRTGGTDTQYF.

The chain joins TRBV14 to TRBJ2-6, with D uncertain. Germline CDR1 and CDR2: SGHDN and FVKESK. The germline V and J ends were trimmed by 4 bases and 2 bases, with 9 bases remaining between them. CDR3 size: 15 residues. In nucleotides, the CDR3 is TGTGCCAGCAGCCCCCACGCACCTGGGGCCAACGTCCTGACTTTC. Amino acid sequence: CASSPHAPGANVLTF. Full variable domain (outside the CDR3, taken from reference TRBV14 and TRBJ2-6): EAGVTQFPSHSVIEKGQTVTLRCDPISGHDNLYWYRRVMGKEIKFLLHFVKESKQDESGMPNNRFLAERTGGTYSTLKVQPAELEDSGVYFCASSPHAPGANVLTFGAGSRLTVL.

J is TRBJ2-7 and V is TRBV5-4, with D uncertain. The CDR3 runs to 12 residues. Trimming stripped 3 bases from V and 6 bases from J, with 10 bases between. Germline-derived CDR1 and CDR2 are SGHNT and YYREEE (reference sequence). The CDR3 sequence: CASSSLTSEQYF. As DNA, the CDR3 is TGTGCCAGCAGCTCCTTGACATCCGAGCAGTACTTC.

This clone was seen a few times. The chain carries TRBV7-8 and TRBJ1-6; TRBD1 might be the D (6 bases). The CDR3 is 14 amino acids. The germline V gene encodes CDR1 SGHVS and CDR2 FQNEAQ. Deletions cut 2 bases from V and 9 bases from J, with 11 bases between. The DNA of the CDR3 is TGTGCCAGCAGCTTACTACAGGGTGGTTCACCCCTCCACTTT. It yields the protein CASSLLQGGSPLHF.

The chain recombines TRBV7-2 with TRBJ2-3, with TRBD2 matching over 14 bases. V shed 4 bases, J shed 6 bases, and the junction held 3 bases outside the gene matches. The CDR3 contains 15 residues. The germline gives CDR1 SGHTA, CDR2 FQGNSA. CDR3 nucleotide sequence: TGTGCCAGCAGCTCGACTAGCGGGGGGGCGGATACGCAGTATTTT. Amino acid sequence: CASSSTSGGADTQYF.

This chain links TRBV7-6 with TRBJ2-3; 8 bases map to TRBD1. The CDR3 covers 14 residues. The V and J ends lost 2 bases and 6 bases, in that order; junction bases with no gene match: 4. The V gene's germline CDR1 is SGHVS and CDR2 FNYEAQ. CDR3 nucleotide sequence: TGTGCCAGCAGCTTAACAGGGGGAGGTGATACGCAGTATTTT. Residues: CASSLTGGGDTQYF.

As DNA, the CDR3 is TGCGCCAGCAGCGGATTTGGGCGGGCAGATACGCAGTATTTT. This translates into CASSGFGRADTQYF. V and J are TRBV5-1 and TRBJ2-3; a weak D match, TRBD2 (5 bases). V was clipped by 4 bases and J by 4 bases, with 13 bases between them. Germline assignment: CDR1 SGHRS and CDR2 YFSETQ. The CDR3 spans 14 residues.

This clone was seen a single time. This rearrangement joins TRBV7-8 to TRBJ2-5, with TRBD2 matching 14 bases. V dropped 1 base and J dropped 0; count of bases not matched to a gene: 4. CDR3 size: 18 residues. Germline V gene data show CDR1 as SGHVS and CDR2 as FQNEAQ. CDR3 DNA: TGTGCCAGCAGCTTAGGACTAGCGGGGGGGCATAACCAAGAGACCCAGTACTTC. This translates into CASSLGLAGGHNQETQYF. Drawing the rest from reference TRBV7-8 and TRBJ2-5, the complete variable domain is GAGVSQSPRYKVAKRGQDVALRCDPISGHVSLFWYQQALGQGPEFLTYFQNEAQLDKSGLPSDRFFAERPEGSVSTLKIQRTQQEDSAVYLCASSLGLAGGHNQETQYFGPGTRLLVL.

This sequence joins TRBV5-1 and TRBJ2-7; D is perhaps TRBD1 (6 bases). This CDR3 contains 14 residues. V lost 0 bases and J lost 2, with 9 bases in between. The germline gives CDR1 SGHRS, CDR2 YFSETQ. For the CDR3, the DNA is TGCGCCAGCAGCTTGGAACAGGGTCCCTACGAGCAGTACTTC. Protein sequence: CASSLEQGPYEQYF.

This clone was detected only once. The V gene is TRBV28, the J gene TRBJ2-1; 9 bases line up with TRBD1. The V gene end was trimmed by 7 bases and the J gene end by 7 bases; junction bases not matched to a gene: 14. The CDR3 is 16 amino acids. Germline V gene data show CDR1 as MDHEN and CDR2 as SYDVKM. The CDR3 region has the DNA TGTGCCAGCACCTACGACCGGGACAGGGAGGGAAATGAGCAGTTCTTC. It specifies CASTYDRDREGNEQFF.

This clone appeared once. V and J are TRBV6-1 and TRBJ1-1; D may be TRBD1 (6 bases). Germline-derived CDR1 and CDR2 are MNHNS and SASEGT. Between the trimmed V and J ends, which lost 3 bases and 5 bases, there was a span of 13 bases. This CDR3 contains 14 residues. The CDR3 nucleotides read TGTGCCAGCAGTGAGGCACAGGGTTTTACTGAAGCTTTCTTT. This encodes CASSEAQGFTEAFF.

This chain links TRBV9 with TRBJ2-3; D gene uncertain. The germline V gene encodes CDR1 SGDLS and CDR2 YYNGEE. The V end was cut by 3 bases, the J end by 4 bases, with 9 bases between. The CDR3 contains 13 residues. The CDR3 DNA is TGTGCCAGCAGCGAAGGAGAAGCAGATACGCAGTATTTT. It encodes CASSEGEADTQYF.

The V call is TRBV6-6, the J call TRBJ1-5; D unresolved. The germline CDR1 and CDR2 sequences are MNHNY and SVGAGI (reference sequence). The germline V and J ends were trimmed by 4 bases and 5 bases, with 9 bases remaining between them. CDR3 length equals 13 residues. The DNA of the CDR3 is TGTGCCAGCAGTTCCAGTGATGATCAGCCCCAGCATTTT. It encodes CASSSSDDQPQHF.

CDR3 DNA: TGTGCCAGCAGTATAACAGGGGAGACCCAGTACTTC. Its protein is CASSITGETQYF. The V and J genes are TRBV28 and TRBJ2-5; perhaps TRBD1 as D (6 bases). Trimming removed 5 bases from V and 5 bases from J, with 9 bases in between. Germline values: CDR1 MDHEN, CDR2 SYDVKM. CDR3 length equals 12 residues.

The rearrangement joins TRBV5-1 to TRBJ2-5, with TRBD2 matching 8 bases. This CDR3 is built from 14 residues. Trimming at V came to 5 bases and at J to 2 bases, leaving 5 bases not matched to a gene. CDR1 SGHRS and CDR2 YFSETQ come from the germline V gene. CDR3: CASSGTGGQETQYF. The CDR3 coding sequence is TGCGCCAGCAGTGGGACGGGGGGGCAAGAGACCCAGTACTTC.

For this clone: Germline is not matched at one junction end, which may reflect a read error. V gene TRBV7-3 combines with J gene TRBJ1-2; no definite D call. The germline CDR1 and CDR2 sequences are SGHTA and FQGTGA. This CDR3 is built from 14 residues. The CDR3 DNA is TGTGCCAGCAGCCTAACCCCACGACTCGAGGGCTACACCTTC. Translated, it gives CASSLTPRLEGYTF.

The gene calls are TRBV7-7 and TRBJ2-5, with D unresolved. The CDR3 runs 13 residues. V was cut by 1 base and J by 2 bases, with 5 bases left in between. Per germline, CDR1 SSHAT and CDR2 FNYEAQ (reference sequence). In DNA, the CDR3 is TGTGCCAGCAGCTTAGGCCATCAAGAGACCCAGTACTTC. Its translation is CASSLGHQETQYF.

This clone has a single count. V usage is TRBV11-3 and J usage is TRBJ2-5; 13 bases line up with TRBD2. The germline V gene has CDR1 SGHNT and CDR2 YENEEA. Germline trimming cut 5 bases from V and 4 bases from J; bases unmatched to any gene: 7. The CDR3 extends over 16 amino acids. The CDR3 bases are TGTGCCAGCAGCCCCGGACTAGCGGGGGCTGTAGAGACCCAGTACTTC. As protein: CASSPGLAGAVETQYF.